This T cell receptor (beta chain) originates from a study of T cell changes during pregnancy in multiple sclerosis. CDR3 length: 13 residues. Germline V gene lookup returns CDR1 SGHVS and CDR2 FQNEAQ. The germline V and J ends were trimmed by 5 bases and 8 bases, with 15 bases remaining between them. Profiling relied on immunoSEQ multiplex PCR, and the TCRdb table lists in-frame clones only, not all of them. The sample lists about 20,000 clones; about nine tenths were seen once. This chain links TRBV7-8 with TRBJ1-1, with D maybe TRBD1 (6 bases). The starting material was CD8+ T cells from peripheral blood mononuclear cells, obtained after pregnancy. The sequence was obtained from a female donor in good health, enrolled as a control in a pregnancy study. The CDR3 coding sequence is TGTGCCAGCAGCCCGGACAGACTGAGAGAAGCTTTCTTT. Translated, it gives CASSPDRLREAFF.